The rows below give T cell receptor beta chains drawn from one sample of a study of cytomegalovirus exposure and HLA in healthy donors. Libraries were prepared by immunoSEQ multiplex PCR; TCRdb keeps only in-frame clonotypes and omits some of them. The table shows around 88,000 clones, with over 65% occurring only once. The material sequenced was PBMCs. These receptors were collected from a male donor in good health and CMV-seronegative. The CDR3 runs from the conserved cysteine through the conserved F or W. Fields, in order: clone size, D gene, J gene, V gene, CDR3 DNA, CDR3 protein. The D gene is left open where the match is weak. Clone size is not always given. Where it is, it says once, few, many or a class for expanded clones.

size: .; D: TRBD1; J: TRBJ1-4; V: TRBV4-3; DNA: TGCGCCAGCAGCCACCAGACAGGGGTGGATGAAAAACTGTTTTTT; CDR3: CASSHQTGVDEKLFF
size: .; D: .; J: TRBJ2-1; V: TRBV27; DNA: TGTGCCAGCAGTTTACGAGGAATCAATGAGCAGTTCTTC; CDR3: CASSLRGINEQFF
size: once; D: TRBD1; J: TRBJ2-7; V: TRBV30; DNA: TGTGCCTGGTCCAAGACAGGGGTCGAGCAGTACTTC; CDR3: CAWSKTGVEQYF
size: .; D: .; J: TRBJ1-5; V: TRBV4-2; DNA: TGTGCCAGCAGCCAAGAGACCCGTCGGAGTCAGCCCCAGCATTTT; CDR3: CASSQETRRSQPQHF
size: .; D: TRBD2; J: TRBJ2-7; V: TRBV7-2; DNA: TGTGCCAGCAGGTTAGCGGGAGGATCCCCCTACGAGCAGTACTTC; CDR3: CASRLAGGSPYEQYF
size: .; D: .; J: TRBJ2-7; V: TRBV5-6; DNA: TGTGCCAGCAGCTTGGCGGGGGCGGGAGTAGGGTACGAGCAGTACTTC; CDR3: CASSLAGAGVGYEQYF
size: few; D: .; J: TRBJ1-1; V: TRBV19; DNA: TGTGCCAGTAGTATATGGGGGCCGAACACTGAAGCTTTCTTT; CDR3: CASSIWGPNTEAFF
size: few; D: .; J: TRBJ1-2; V: TRBV7-2; DNA: TGTGCCAGCAGCTTAGGTTCTGGCGGCGCGGGGTATGGCTACACCTTC; CDR3: CASSLGSGGAGYGYTF
size: .; D: TRBD2; J: TRBJ2-3; V: TRBV29-1; DNA: TGCAGCGTTGACACGGGACTAAGCACAGATACGCAGTATTTT; CDR3: CSVDTGLSTDTQYF
size: .; D: .; J: TRBJ2-7; V: TRBV2; DNA: TGTGCCAGCAGTGTAGCCCTAGCGCTAGCCTACGAGCAGTACTTC; CDR3: CASSVALALAYEQYF
size: .; D: .; J: TRBJ2-2; V: TRBV30; DNA: TGTGCCTGGTGGGGGGACACCGGGGAGCTGTTTTTT; CDR3: CAWWGDTGELFF
size: few; D: .; J: TRBJ1-1; V: TRBV28; DNA: TGTGCCAGCAGTTTAGACAGAACTGAAGCTTTCTTT; CDR3: CASSLDRTEAFF
size: .; D: TRBD1; J: TRBJ2-2; V: TRBV5-4; DNA: TGTGCCAGCAGCTTGGGAGGGGGACAGACCATCCTCGGGGAGCTGTTTTTT; CDR3: CASSLGGGQTILGELFF
size: .; D: .; J: TRBJ2-5; V: TRBV29-1; DNA: TGCAGCTCGAGGGACACCGCTAAAGAGACCCAGTACTTC; CDR3: CSSRDTAKETQYF
size: .; D: TRBD2; J: TRBJ2-3; V: TRBV11-1; DNA: TGTGCCAGCAGCCTTGGGGGACTAGCGGGAGGAGGCACAGATACGCAGTATTTT; CDR3: CASSLGGLAGGGTDTQYF
size: .; D: .; J: TRBJ1-5; V: TRBV5-8; DNA: TGTGCCAGCGGACAGAGCAATCAGCCCCAGCATTTT; CDR3: CASGQSNQPQHF
size: .; D: .; J: TRBJ1-1; V: TRBV19; DNA: TGTGCCACTACAGGGCTGAACACTGAAGCTTTCTTT; CDR3: CATTGLNTEAFF
size: .; D: .; J: TRBJ1-2; V: TRBV4-2; DNA: TGTGCCAGCAGCCTTCAGACATTTAACTATGGCTACACCTTC; CDR3: CASSLQTFNYGYTF
size: .; D: .; J: TRBJ2-7; V: TRBV28; DNA: TGTGCCATCTCCCCCAGAGGCAGTTCGAGCGAGCAGTACTTC; CDR3: CAISPRGSSSEQYF
size: .; D: .; J: TRBJ2-7; V: TRBV27; DNA: TGTGCCAGCAGTTTAGGCCCAAAGTACGAGCAGTACTTC; CDR3: CASSLGPKYEQYF
size: .; D: .; J: TRBJ2-1; V: TRBV5-6; DNA: TGTGCCAGCAGCTCATTTGGACAGAAGTCCTACAATGAGCAGTTCTTC; CDR3: CASSSFGQKSYNEQFF
size: .; D: .; J: TRBJ2-7; V: TRBV4-1; DNA: TGCGCCAGCAGCCAAGACGGGGGAGAGTCCCACGAGCAGTACTTC; CDR3: CASSQDGGESHEQYF
size: .; D: TRBD1; J: TRBJ2-7; V: TRBV30; DNA: TGTGCCTGGAGTGTCCCGGACAGGGTGAGCCGCGAGCAGTACTTC; CDR3: CAWSVPDRVSREQYF
size: few; D: .; J: TRBJ1-2; V: TRBV7-2; DNA: TGTGCCAGCAGCTTAGCCGGGGGGCAGTGGAATGGCTACACCTTC; CDR3: CASSLAGGQWNGYTF
size: .; D: .; J: TRBJ2-3; V: TRBV2; DNA: TGTGCCAGCAGTGTGGGCAGGGCAGATACGCAGTATTTT; CDR3: CASSVGRADTQYF
size: .; D: TRBD1; J: TRBJ2-4; V: TRBV28; DNA: TGTGCCAGCAGTTTCACAGGGGGCAGGACCAAAAACATTCAGTACTTC; CDR3: CASSFTGGRTKNIQYF
size: .; D: .; J: TRBJ2-2; V: TRBV7-9; DNA: TGTGCCAGCAGCTATTACAGTAACACCGGGGAGCTGTTTTTT; CDR3: CASSYYSNTGELFF
size: .; D: .; J: TRBJ2-2; V: TRBV30; DNA: TGTGCCTGGAAGGGACATTCCACCGGGGAGCTGTTTTTT; CDR3: CAWKGHSTGELFF
size: .; D: .; J: TRBJ1-5; V: TRBV6-5; DNA: TGTGCCAGCAGTTACTCAGCGGCCATCGGCAATCAGCCCCAGCATTTT; CDR3: CASSYSAAIGNQPQHF
size: .; D: .; J: TRBJ1-1; V: TRBV28; DNA: TGTGCCAGCAGTTTTCCTGACAGACACACTGAAGCTTTCTTT; CDR3: CASSFPDRHTEAFF
size: .; D: .; J: TRBJ1-1; V: TRBV5-8; DNA: TGTGCCAGCAGCTTTTGGAAAACAGGGCGTAATACTGAAGCTTTCTTT; CDR3: CASSFWKTGRNTEAFF
size: .; D: TRBD2; J: TRBJ2-7; V: TRBV28; DNA: TGTGCCAGCACCCCCCCGAGCGGGACCTACGAGCAGTACTTC; CDR3: CASTPPSGTYEQYF
size: .; D: TRBD2; J: TRBJ2-3; V: TRBV30; DNA: TGTGCCTGGAGTGTACGGCTAGCGGGTAGGACAGATACGCAGTATTTT; CDR3: CAWSVRLAGRTDTQYF
size: few; D: TRBD2; J: TRBJ2-7; V: TRBV27; DNA: TGTGCCAGCAGTAGACTAGCGGGGTCCTACGAGCAGTACTTC; CDR3: CASSRLAGSYEQYF
size: .; D: TRBD1; J: TRBJ2-3; V: TRBV5-6; DNA: TGTGCCAGCAGCTTGCCAGGGGGCCGTGGAGATACGCAGTATTTT; CDR3: CASSLPGGRGDTQYF
size: .; D: TRBD2; J: TRBJ2-7; V: TRBV2; DNA: TGTGCCAGCAGTGGTAGCGGGAGGCCAACCTCCTACGAGCAGTACTTC; CDR3: CASSGSGRPTSYEQYF
size: .; D: TRBD2; J: TRBJ2-7; V: TRBV6-5; DNA: TGTGCCAGCGCGCGAGGGACTAGCGGAACCTACGAGCAGTACTTC; CDR3: CASARGTSGTYEQYF
size: few; D: TRBD1; J: TRBJ2-5; V: TRBV30; DNA: TGTGCCTGGGGGACAGGGCAGTCAGAGACCCAGTACTTC; CDR3: CAWGTGQSETQYF